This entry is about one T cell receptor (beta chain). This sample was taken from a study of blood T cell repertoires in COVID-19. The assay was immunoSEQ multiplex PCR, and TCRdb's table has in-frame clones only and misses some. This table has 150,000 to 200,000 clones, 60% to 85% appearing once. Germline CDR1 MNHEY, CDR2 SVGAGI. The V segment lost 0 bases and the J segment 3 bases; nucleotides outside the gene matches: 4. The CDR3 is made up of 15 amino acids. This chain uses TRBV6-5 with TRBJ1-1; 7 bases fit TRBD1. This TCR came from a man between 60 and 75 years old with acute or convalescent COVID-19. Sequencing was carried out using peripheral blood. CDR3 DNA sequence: TGTGCCAGCAGTTACTCGACAGGGATCCACACTGAAGCTTTCTTT. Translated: CASSYSTGIHTEAFF.